This T cell receptor beta chain was captured in a study of T cells after somatic rescue of genetic block. Some clones are missing from TCRdb's copy, which holds only in-frame ones; the method was immunoSEQ multiplex PCR. The sample carries about 70,000 clones, just over 90% recorded once. The CDR3 length is 15 residues. Trimming left V 1 base short and J 2 bases short, with 12 bases between. CDR1 SGHKS and CDR2 YYEKEE come from the germline V gene (reference sequence). Source material: peripheral blood mononuclear cells (PBMCs). The chain joins TRBV5-5 to TRBJ1-2; the D is unclear. This clonotype originated in a man aged 40-49 years. CDR3 sequence (DNA): TGTGCCAGCAGCTTGATTGGCGGCCCAAACTATGGCTACACCTTC. Protein product: CASSLIGGPNYGYTF. Filled out from reference TRBV5-5 and TRBJ1-2, the complete variable domain reads DAGVTQSPTHLIKTRGQQVTLRCSPISGHKSVSWYQQVLGQGPQFIFQYYEKEERGRGNFPDRFSARQFPNYSSELNVNALLLGDSALYLCASSLIGGPNYGYTFGSGTRLTVV.